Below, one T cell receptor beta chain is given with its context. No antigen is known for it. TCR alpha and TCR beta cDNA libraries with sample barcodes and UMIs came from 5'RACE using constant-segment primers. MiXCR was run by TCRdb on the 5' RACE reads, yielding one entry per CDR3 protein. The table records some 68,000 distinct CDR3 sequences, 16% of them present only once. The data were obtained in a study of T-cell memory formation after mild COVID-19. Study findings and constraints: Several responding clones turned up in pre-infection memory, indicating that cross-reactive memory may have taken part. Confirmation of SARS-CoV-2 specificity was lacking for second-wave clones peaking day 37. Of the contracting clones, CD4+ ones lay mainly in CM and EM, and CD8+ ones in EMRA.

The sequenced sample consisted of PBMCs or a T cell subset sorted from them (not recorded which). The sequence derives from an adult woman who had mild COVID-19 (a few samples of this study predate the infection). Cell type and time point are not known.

For the CDR3, the DNA is TGTGCCAGCAGTGAAAAAGGTCGGGGCTACGAGCAGTACTTC. Translation: CASSEKGRGYEQYF. This sequence joins TRBV2 and TRBJ2-7, with D tentatively TRBD2 (5 bases). V was cut by 2 bases and J by 3 bases, with 11 bases left in between. The V gene's germline CDR1 is SNHLY and CDR2 FYNNEI. The CDR3 consists of 14 residues.